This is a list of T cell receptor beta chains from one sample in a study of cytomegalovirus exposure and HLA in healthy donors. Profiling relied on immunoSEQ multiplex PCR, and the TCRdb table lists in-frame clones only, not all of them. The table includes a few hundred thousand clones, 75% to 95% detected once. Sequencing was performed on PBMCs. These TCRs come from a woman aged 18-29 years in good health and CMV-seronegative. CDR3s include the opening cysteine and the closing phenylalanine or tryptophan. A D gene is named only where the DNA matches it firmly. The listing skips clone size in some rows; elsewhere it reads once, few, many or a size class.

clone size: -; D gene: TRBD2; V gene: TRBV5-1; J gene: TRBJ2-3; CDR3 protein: CASSFRLATSTDTQYF; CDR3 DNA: TGCGCCAGCAGCTTTCGACTAGCGACTAGCACAGATACGCAGTATTTT
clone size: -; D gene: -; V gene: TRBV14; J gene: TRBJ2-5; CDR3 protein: CASSQGTYRQETQYF; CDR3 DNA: TGTGCCAGCAGCCAAGGCACATACCGACAAGAGACCCAGTACTTC
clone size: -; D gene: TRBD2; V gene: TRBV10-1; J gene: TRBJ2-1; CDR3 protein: CASSGLAGGTYNEQFF; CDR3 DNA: TGCGCCAGCAGTGGACTAGCGGGAGGAACCTACAATGAGCAGTTCTTC
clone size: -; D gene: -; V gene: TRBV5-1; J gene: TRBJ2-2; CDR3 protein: CASRPGDTGELFF; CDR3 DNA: TGCGCCAGCCGTCCGGGGGACACCGGGGAGCTGTTTTTT
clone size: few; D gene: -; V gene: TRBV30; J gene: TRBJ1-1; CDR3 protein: CAGLSTEAFF; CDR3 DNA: TGTGCTGGGCTGAGCACTGAAGCTTTCTTT
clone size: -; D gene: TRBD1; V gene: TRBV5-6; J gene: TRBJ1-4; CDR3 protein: CASSALRDRNEKLFF; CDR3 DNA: TGTGCCAGCAGCGCGCTGCGGGACAGAAATGAAAAACTGTTTTTT
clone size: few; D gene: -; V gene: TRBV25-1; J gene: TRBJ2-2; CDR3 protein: CASSEFLASGELFF; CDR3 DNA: TGTGCCAGCAGTGAATTTCTAGCGTCCGGGGAGCTGTTTTTT
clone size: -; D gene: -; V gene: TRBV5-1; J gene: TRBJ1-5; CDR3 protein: CASTDEGSNQPQHF; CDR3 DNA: TGCGCCAGCACAGATGAGGGAAGCAATCAGCCCCAGCATTTT
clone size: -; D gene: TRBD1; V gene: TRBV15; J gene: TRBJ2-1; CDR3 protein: CATSPNRDRVSNEQFF; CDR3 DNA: TGTGCCACCAGCCCCAACCGGGACAGGGTCTCGAATGAGCAGTTCTTC
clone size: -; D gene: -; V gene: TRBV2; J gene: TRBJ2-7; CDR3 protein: CASSEPAEPYEQYF; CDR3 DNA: TGTGCCAGCAGTGAACCTGCGGAGCCCTACGAGCAGTACTTC
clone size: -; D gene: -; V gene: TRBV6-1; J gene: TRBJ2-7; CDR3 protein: CASSDWGNEQYF; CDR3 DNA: TGTGCCAGCAGTGATTGGGGCAACGAGCAGTACTTC
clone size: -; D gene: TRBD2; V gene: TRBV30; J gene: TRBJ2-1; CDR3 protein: CAWTSGRSYEQFF; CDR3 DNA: TGTGCCTGGACTAGCGGGAGGAGCTATGAGCAGTTCTTC
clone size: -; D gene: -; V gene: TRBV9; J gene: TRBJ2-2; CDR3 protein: CASSTSLRGIGELFF; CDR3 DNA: TGTGCCAGCAGCACCTCCCTCCGAGGGATCGGGGAGCTGTTTTTT
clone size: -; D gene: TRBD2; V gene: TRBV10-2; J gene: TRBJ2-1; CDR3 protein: CASSESGLAGVSYEQFF; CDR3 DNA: TGCGCCAGCAGTGAGTCGGGACTAGCGGGAGTCAGTTATGAGCAGTTCTTC
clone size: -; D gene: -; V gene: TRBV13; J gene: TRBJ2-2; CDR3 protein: CASSRDGGVRAGELFF; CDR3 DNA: TGTGCCAGCAGCCGAGACGGGGGAGTGAGAGCCGGGGAGCTGTTTTTT
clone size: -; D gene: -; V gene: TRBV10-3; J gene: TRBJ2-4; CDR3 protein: CAISPGGKNIQYF; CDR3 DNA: TGTGCCATCAGTCCAGGAGGCAAAAACATTCAGTACTTC
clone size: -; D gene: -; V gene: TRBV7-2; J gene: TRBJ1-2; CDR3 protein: CASSFSGGVNYGYTF; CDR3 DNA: TGTGCCAGCAGCTTCTCGGGAGGCGTTAACTATGGCTACACCTTC
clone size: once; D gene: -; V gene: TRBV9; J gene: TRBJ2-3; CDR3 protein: CASSSNPGEGSGTQYF; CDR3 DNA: TGTGCCAGCAGCTCCAATCCGGGAGAGGGTTCTGGTACGCAGTATTTT
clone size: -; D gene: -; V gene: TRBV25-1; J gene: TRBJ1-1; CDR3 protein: CALGCEAFF; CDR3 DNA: TGTGCCCTGGGCTGTGAAGCTTTCTTT
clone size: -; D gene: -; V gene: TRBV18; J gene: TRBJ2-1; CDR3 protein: CASSPRDKLYNEQFF; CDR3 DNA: TGTGCCAGCTCACCACGCGACAAACTCTACAATGAGCAGTTCTTC
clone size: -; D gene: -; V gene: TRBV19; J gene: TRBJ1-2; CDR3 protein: CASEDTLNYGYTF; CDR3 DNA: TGTGCCAGTGAGGACACCCTTAACTATGGCTACACCTTC
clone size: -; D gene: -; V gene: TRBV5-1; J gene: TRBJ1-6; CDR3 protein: CASSLVQESSPLHF; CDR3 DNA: TGCGCCAGCAGCTTGGTGCAGGAAAGTTCACCCCTCCACTTT
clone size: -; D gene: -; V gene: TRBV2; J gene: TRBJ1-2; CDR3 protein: CASSDKVLGYGYTF; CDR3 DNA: TGTGCCAGCAGTGATAAGGTACTAGGCTATGGCTACACCTTC
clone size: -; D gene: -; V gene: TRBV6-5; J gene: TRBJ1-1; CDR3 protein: CASSPPEGTEAFF; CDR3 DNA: TGTGCCAGCAGCCCCCCTGAGGGCACTGAAGCTTTCTTT
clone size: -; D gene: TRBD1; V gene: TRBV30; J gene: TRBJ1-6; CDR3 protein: CAWSSGTGGAPLHF; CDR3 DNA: TGTGCCTGGAGTTCCGGGACAGGCGGCGCACCCCTCCACTTT
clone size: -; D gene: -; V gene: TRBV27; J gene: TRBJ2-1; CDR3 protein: CASSLQGGQVGNEQFF; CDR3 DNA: TGTGCCAGCAGTTTACAGGGCGGTCAGGTTGGCAATGAGCAGTTCTTC
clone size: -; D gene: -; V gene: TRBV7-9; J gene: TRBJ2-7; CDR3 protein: CASSATGQDYEQYF; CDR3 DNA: TGTGCCAGCAGCGCTACGGGACAAGACTACGAGCAGTACTTC
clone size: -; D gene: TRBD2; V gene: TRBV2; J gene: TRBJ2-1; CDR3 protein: CASSEAPSGRYEQFF; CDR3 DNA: TGTGCCAGCAGTGAAGCGCCTAGCGGGAGGTATGAGCAGTTCTTC
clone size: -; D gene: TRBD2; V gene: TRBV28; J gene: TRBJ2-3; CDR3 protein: CASRRLAGVSTDTQYF; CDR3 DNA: TGTGCCAGCAGACGACTAGCGGGAGTGAGCACAGATACGCAGTATTTT
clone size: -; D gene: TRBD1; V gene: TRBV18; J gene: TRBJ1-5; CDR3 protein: CASSPDRVNQPQHF; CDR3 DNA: TGTGCCAGCTCACCGGACAGGGTGAATCAGCCCCAGCATTTT
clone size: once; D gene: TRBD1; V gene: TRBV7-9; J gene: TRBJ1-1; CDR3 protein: CASSPPTGQVSEAFF; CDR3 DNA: TGTGCCAGCAGCCCTCCAACTGGACAGGTTTCTGAAGCTTTCTTT
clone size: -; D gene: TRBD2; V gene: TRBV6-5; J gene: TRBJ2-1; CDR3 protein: CASSWKREFEQFF; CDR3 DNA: TGTGCCAGCAGTTGGAAGCGGGAGTTTGAGCAGTTCTTC
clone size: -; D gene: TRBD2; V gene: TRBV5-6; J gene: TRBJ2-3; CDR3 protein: CASSFGGGPTDTQYF; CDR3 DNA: TGTGCCAGCAGCTTCGGGGGAGGGCCCACAGATACGCAGTATTTT
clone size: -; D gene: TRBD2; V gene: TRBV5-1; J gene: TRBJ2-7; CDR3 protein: CASSSTPQSGSTEQYF; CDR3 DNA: TGCGCCAGCAGCTCAACCCCTCAAAGCGGGAGTACCGAGCAGTACTTC
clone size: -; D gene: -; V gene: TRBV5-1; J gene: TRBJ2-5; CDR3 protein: CASSLKSRDQETQYF; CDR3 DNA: TGCGCCAGCAGCTTGAAATCGAGGGACCAAGAGACCCAGTACTTC